The subject of this entry is one T cell receptor (beta chain). Its antigen remains unidentified. This sample is part of a study of beta chain features in type 1 diabetes. About the study: Across every sample, some 110 million sorted cells were examined in total.

Sequencing targeted expressed TCRB transcripts, as all isolated RNA had been reverse transcribed. Libraries were prepared by immunoSEQ multiplex PCR; TCRdb keeps only in-frame clonotypes and omits some of them. The repertoire has more than 300,000 clones, over 10% of them found once; the top ten carry around 0.01%. Whole-study results and caveats: Shortening of TCRB CDR3s, moderate but significant, appeared in all four CD4+ subsets of Type 1 diabetes patients. In cDNA sequencing, cells with high TCR expression could be over-represented.

The sequenced sample was naive CD4+ T cells from blood. The TCR sequence derives from a woman aged 18-35 years with type 1 diabetes.

The chain's CDR3 is CASSLGSGGFAEAFF. The CDR3, as DNA: TGTGCCAGCAGCTTAGGGTCAGGAGGGTTCGCTGAAGCTTTCTTT. V usage is TRBV7-9 and J usage is TRBJ1-1; D is ambiguous. This CDR3 comprises 15 residues. Germline CDR1 is SEHNR and CDR2 is FQNEAQ (reference sequence). V was pared by 1 base and J by 6 bases, with 15 bases between.